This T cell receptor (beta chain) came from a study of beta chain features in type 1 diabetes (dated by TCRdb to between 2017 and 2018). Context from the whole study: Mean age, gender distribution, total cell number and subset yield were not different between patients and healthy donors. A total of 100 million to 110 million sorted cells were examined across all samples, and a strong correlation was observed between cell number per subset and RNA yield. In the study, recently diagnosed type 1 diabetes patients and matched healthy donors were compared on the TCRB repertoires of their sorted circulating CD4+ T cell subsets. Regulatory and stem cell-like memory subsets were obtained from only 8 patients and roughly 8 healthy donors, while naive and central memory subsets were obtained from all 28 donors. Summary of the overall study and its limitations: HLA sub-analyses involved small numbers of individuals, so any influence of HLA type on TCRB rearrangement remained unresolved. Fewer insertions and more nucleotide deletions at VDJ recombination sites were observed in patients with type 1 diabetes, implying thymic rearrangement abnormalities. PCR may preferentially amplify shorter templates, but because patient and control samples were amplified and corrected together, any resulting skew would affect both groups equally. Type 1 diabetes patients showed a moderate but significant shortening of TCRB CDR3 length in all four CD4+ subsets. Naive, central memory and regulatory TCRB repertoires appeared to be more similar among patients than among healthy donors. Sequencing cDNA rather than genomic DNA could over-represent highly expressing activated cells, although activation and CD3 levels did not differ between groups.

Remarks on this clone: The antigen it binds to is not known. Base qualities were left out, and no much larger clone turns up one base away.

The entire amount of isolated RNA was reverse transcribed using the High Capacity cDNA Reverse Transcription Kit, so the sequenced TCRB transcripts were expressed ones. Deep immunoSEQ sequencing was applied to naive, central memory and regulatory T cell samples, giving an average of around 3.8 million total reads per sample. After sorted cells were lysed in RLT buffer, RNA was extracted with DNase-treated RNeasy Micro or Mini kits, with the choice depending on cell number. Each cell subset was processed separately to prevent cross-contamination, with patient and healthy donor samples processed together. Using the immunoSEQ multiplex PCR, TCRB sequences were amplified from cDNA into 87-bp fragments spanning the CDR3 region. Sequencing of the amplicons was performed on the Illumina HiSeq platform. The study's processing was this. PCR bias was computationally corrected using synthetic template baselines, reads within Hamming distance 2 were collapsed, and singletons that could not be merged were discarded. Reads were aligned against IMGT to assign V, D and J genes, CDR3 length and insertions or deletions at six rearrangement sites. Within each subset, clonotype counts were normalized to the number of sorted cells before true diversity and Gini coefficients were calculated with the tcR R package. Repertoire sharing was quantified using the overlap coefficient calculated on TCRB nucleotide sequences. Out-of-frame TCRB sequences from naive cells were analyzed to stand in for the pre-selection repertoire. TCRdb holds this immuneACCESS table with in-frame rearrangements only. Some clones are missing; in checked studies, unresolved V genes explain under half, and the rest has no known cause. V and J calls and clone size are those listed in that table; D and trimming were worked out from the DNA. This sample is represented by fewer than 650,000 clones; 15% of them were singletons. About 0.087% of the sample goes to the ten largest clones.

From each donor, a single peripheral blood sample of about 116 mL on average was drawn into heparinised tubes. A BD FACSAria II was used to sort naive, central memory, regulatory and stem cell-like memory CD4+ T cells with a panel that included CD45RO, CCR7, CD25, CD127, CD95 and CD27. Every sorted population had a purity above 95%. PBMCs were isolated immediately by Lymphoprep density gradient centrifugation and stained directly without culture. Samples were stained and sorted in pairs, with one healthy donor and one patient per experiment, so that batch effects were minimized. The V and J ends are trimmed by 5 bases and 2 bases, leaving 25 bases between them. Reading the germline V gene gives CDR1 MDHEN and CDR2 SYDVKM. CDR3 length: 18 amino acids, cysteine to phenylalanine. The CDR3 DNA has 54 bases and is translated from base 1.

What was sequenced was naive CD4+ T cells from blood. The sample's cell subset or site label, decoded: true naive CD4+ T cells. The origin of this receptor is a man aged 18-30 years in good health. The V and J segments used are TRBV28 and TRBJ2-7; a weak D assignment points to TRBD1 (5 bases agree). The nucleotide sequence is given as TGTGCCAGCAGTACGAATTGGGGCAGCTCAAAGAGTCCCTACGAGCAGTACTTC. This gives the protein CASSTNWGSSKSPYEQYF.